The 3 T cell receptor beta chains given below trace back to one sample, sequenced in a study of CD8+ T cells in alopecia areata (dated 2018 in TCRdb). The receptor library was made with the immunoSEQ multiplex PCR assay. RNA was extracted from all samples and reverse transcribed into cDNA, which served as template for TCR sequencing. TCRdb retrieved this table from immuneACCESS and kept in-frame rearrangements only. Not all clones are present; in checked studies, unresolved V genes account for under half, and no reason is known for the remainder. In this sample the table shows roughly 200,000 clones, roughly 60% of which occur a single time. The ten largest clones add up to about 1.7% of the sample. The time point label on this specimen signifies: baseline before oral tofacitinib. The sequenced sample was CD4+ T cells sorted from blood, obtained at week 0. Source of these receptors: a human donor with alopecia areata.

The V call is TRBV5-1, the J call TRBJ2-1; a possible D gene is TRBD1 (6 bases). Germline loops: CDR1 SGHRS, CDR2 YFSETQ. The V gene lost 4 bases and the J gene lost 7 bases, with 18 bases spanning the gap. This CDR3 region has 15 residues. The CDR3 sequence: CASSPRGTEKNEQFF. CDR3 nucleotides: TGCGCCAGCAGCCCTAGGGGGACGGAAAAGAATGAGCAGTTCTTC.

CDR3 bases: TGTGCCAGCAGCCCTACAGGGAAAGAGACCCAGTACTTC. This sequence encodes CASSPTGKETQYF. This chain links TRBV9 with TRBJ2-5; perhaps TRBD1 as D (6 bases). From germline, CDR1 is SGDLS and CDR2 YYNGEE. V lost 4 bases to trimming and J lost 3 bases, with 10 bases between them. This CDR3 comprises 13 residues.

This chain's CDR3 is CASSLLEGYTF. The CDR3 bases are TGTGCCAGCAGCCTCCTGGAGGGCTACACCTTC. The chain links TRBV5-6 to TRBJ1-2; D is uncertain. The CDR3 covers 11 residues. From germline, CDR1 is SGHDT and CDR2 YYEEEE. V gave up 4 bases and J gave up 8 bases, with 9 bases separating them.